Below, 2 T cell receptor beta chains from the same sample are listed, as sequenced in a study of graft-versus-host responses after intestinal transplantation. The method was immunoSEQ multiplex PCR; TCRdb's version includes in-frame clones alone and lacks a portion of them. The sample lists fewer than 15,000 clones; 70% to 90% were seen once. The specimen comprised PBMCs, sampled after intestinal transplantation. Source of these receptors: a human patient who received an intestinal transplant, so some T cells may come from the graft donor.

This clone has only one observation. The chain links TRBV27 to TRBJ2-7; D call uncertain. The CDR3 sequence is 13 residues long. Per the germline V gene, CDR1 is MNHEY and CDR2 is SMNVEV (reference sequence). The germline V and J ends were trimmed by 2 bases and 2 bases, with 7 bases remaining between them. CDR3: CASSLGKAYEQYF. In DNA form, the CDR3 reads TGTGCCAGCAGTTTAGGCAAGGCCTACGAGCAGTACTTC.

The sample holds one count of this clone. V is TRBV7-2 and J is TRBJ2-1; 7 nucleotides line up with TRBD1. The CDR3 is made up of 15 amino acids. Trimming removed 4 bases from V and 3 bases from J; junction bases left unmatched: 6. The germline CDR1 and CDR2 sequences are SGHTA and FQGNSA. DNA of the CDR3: TGTGCCAGCAGCTACCGGGACAGTAACTACAATGAGCAGTTCTTC. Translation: CASSYRDSNYNEQFF. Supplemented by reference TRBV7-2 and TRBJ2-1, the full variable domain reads GAGVSQSPSNKVTEKGKDVELRCDPISGHTALYWYRQSLGQGLEFLIYFQGNSAPDKSGLPSDRFSAERTGGSVSTLTIQRTQQEDSAVYLCASSYRDSNYNEQFFGPGTRLTVL.